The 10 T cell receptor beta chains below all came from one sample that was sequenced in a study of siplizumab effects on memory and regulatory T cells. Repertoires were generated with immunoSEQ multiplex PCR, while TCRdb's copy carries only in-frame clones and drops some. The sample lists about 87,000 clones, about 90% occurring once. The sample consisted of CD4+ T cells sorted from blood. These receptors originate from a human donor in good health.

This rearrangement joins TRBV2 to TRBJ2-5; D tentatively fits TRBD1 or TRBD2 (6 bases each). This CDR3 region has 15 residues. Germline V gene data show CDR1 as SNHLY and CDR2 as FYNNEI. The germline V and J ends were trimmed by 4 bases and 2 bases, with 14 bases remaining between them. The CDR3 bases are TGTGCCAGCAGTGCTGAGGGGGGCCTTCAAGAGACCCAGTACTTC. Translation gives CASSAEGGLQETQYF.

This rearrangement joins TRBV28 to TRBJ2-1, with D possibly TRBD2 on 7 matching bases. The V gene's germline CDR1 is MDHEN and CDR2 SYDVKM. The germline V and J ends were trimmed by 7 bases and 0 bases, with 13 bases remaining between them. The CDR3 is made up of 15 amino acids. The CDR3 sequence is CASTGGGSSYNEQFF. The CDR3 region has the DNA TGTGCCAGCACCGGGGGCGGGAGCTCCTACAATGAGCAGTTCTTC.

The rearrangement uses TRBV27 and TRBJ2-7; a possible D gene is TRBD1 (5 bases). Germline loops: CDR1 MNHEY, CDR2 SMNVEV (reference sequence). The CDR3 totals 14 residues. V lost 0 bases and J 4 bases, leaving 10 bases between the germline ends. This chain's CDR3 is CASSLSSGRYEQYF. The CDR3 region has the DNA TGTGCCAGCAGTTTATCGTCAGGGCGATACGAGCAGTACTTC.

CDR3 nucleotides: TGTGCCACCAACCTAAGGAGGGATTTACTAACAGATACGCAGTATTTT. It specifies CATNLRRDLLTDTQYF. This chain links TRBV7-2 with TRBJ2-3; TRBD2 is a possible D gene (6 bases). Trimming pared 10 bases from V and 3 bases from J, leaving 23 bases between. Germline V gives CDR1 SGHTA, CDR2 FQGNSA. This CDR3 contains 16 residues.

CDR3 nucleotides: TGCGCCAGCAGCCGAGCGCCGCTGGGCGGGGAGCTGTTTTTT. Residues: CASSRAPLGGELFF. The chain is built from TRBV4-1 and TRBJ2-2; no firm D call. The CDR3 runs to 14 residues. V was trimmed by 4 bases and J by 7 bases, leaving 13 bases between them. Germline V gene data show CDR1 as MGHRA and CDR2 as YSYEKL.

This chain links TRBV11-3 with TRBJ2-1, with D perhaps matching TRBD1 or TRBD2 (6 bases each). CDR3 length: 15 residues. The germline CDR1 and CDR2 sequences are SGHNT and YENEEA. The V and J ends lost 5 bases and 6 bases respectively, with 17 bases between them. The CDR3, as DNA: TGTGCCAGCAGCCCTAGGGGGGCGGGAAGCAATGAGCAGTTCTTC. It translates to CASSPRGAGSNEQFF.

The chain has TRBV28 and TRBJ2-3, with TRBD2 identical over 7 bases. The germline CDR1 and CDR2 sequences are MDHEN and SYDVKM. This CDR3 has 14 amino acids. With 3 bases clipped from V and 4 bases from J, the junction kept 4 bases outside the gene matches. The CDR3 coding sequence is TGTGCCAGCAGTTTTCGGGGAGGGGCAGATACGCAGTATTTT. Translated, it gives CASSFRGGADTQYF.

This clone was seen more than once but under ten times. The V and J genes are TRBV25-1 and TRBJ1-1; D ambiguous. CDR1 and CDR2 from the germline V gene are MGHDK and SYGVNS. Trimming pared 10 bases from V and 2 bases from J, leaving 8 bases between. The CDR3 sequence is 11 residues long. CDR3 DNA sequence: TGTGCCACCACAATTAACACTGAAGCTTTCTTT. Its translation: CATTINTEAFF.

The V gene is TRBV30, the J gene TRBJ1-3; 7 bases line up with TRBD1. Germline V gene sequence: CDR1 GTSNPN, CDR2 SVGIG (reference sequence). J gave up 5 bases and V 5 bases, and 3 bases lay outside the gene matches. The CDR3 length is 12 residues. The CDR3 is CAWGGQRNTIYF. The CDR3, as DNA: TGTGCCTGGGGGGGACAGAGAAACACCATATATTTT.

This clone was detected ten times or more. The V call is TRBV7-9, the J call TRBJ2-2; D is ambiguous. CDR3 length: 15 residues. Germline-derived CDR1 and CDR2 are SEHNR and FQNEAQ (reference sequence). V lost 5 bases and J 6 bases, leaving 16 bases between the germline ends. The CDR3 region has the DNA TGTGCCAGCAGCCGAGGAATGAGCGCGCCCGGGGAGCTGTTTTTT. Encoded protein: CASSRGMSAPGELFF.